The clone carrying this TCR beta chain was recorded once. This entry is derived from a study of blood T cell repertoires in COVID-19. Overall study context: The United States, Italy and Spain supplied acute and convalescent COVID-19 samples. The analysed material was cDNA or gDNA that came from T cells, B-cell-depleted T cells, or PBMCs.

As handled by the study authors: The authors estimated nucleated cell counts from reference gene primer amplification. TCRdb's table, derived via immunoSEQ multiplex PCR, lists solely in-frame clones and lacks some. The DNA was the basis for D and trimming; V, J and clone size are from that table. This table has fewer than 350,000 clones, approximately 91% appearing once. This CDR3 comprises 13 residues. Germline lookup yields CDR1 PRHDT and CDR2 FYEKMQ (reference sequence). Trimming took off 5 bases at V and 11 bases at J, with 16 bases between the two ends. Self-reported history from a screening survey and questionnaire set each donor's cohort.

This clonotype was obtained from a woman in her thirties or forties with acute COVID-19. Sample: PBMCs or T cells enriched from blood (not recorded which). This chain joins TRBV13 and TRBJ2-4; a possible D gene is TRBD2 (6 bases). CDR3 amino acids: CASSPRGGGVQYF. DNA for the CDR3: TGTGCCAGCAGCCCCCGGGGCGGAGGGGTTCAGTACTTC. The full variable domain, rest sourced from reference TRBV13 and TRBJ2-4, is AAGVIQSPRHLIKEKRETATLKCYPIPRHDTVYWYQQGPGQDPQFLISFYEKMQSDKGSIPDRFSAQQFSDYHSELNMSSLELGDSALYFCASSPRGGGVQYFGAGTRLSVL.